These 30 T cell receptor beta chains originate from one sample sequenced in a study of T cell repertoires in cytomegalovirus infection. No antigen has been assigned to these receptors. One entry per CDR3 protein, called by TCRdb with MiXCR from the reads. Of 450,000 to 550,000 distinct CDR3 sequences detected, roughly 42% appear once; the ten largest clones hold 43%. Sequenced here: cultured PBMCs, sampled from culture after CMV antigen stimulation. These receptors originate from a human donor in good health (CMV status not recorded). Some clones in this sample may be carry-over from other donors' samples.

This clonotype was seen a handful of times. V usage is TRBV4-1 and J usage is TRBJ2-2; D is unresolved. V lost 0 bases and J 4 bases, leaving 9 bases between the germline ends. The CDR3 totals 15 residues. In germline, CDR1 is MGHRA, CDR2 YSYEKL. The CDR3 DNA is TGCGCCAGCAGCCAAGAGGCCAGGCGCACCGGGGAGCTGTTTTTT. It yields the protein CASSQEARRTGELFF.

This clonotype has just a few counts. This chain joins TRBV7-8 and TRBJ2-3, with 10 bases lining up with TRBD2. Germline V lookup: CDR1 SGHVS, CDR2 FQNEAQ. The CDR3 extends over 12 amino acids. Trimming at V came to 5 bases and at J to 14 bases, leaving 7 bases not matched to a gene. CDR3 sequence reads: CASSRTSGAGYF. The CDR3 nucleotides read TGTGCCAGCAGCCGTACTAGCGGGGCTGGGTATTTT.

In this sample, this clonotype turned up a few times. The V gene is TRBV12-3 or TRBV12-4, the J gene TRBJ2-6; possibly TRBD1 for D (6 bases). The CDR3 extends over 17 amino acids. Trimming cost V 6 bases and J 0 bases, with 15 bases left between them. The CDR3 region is CASSPGTTGSGANVLTF. The CDR3 nucleotides read TGTGCCAGCAGCCCGGGGACAACCGGCTCTGGGGCCAACGTCCTGACTTTC.

The V call is TRBV27, the J call TRBJ2-6, with 9 bases lining up with TRBD1. The CDR3 sequence is 18 residues long. V was clipped by 5 bases and J by 0 bases; unmatched bases: 8. Germline values: CDR1 MNHEY, CDR2 SMNVEV (reference sequence). DNA of the CDR3: TGTGCCAGCAGTCCCCGGACAGGGGCGTCCTCTGGGGCCAACGTCCTGACTTTC. Its protein is CASSPRTGASSGANVLTF.

V gene TRBV2 combines with J gene TRBJ2-7; D is possibly TRBD1 or TRBD2 (5 bases each). Germline V CDR1 and CDR2: SNHLY, FYNNEI. The CDR3 covers 14 residues. Trimming cost V 8 bases and J 3 bases, with 17 bases left between them. As DNA, the CDR3 is TGTGCCAGCGGACCCCGGGACGCCTACTACGAGCAGTACTTC. It translates to CASGPRDAYYEQYF.

The chain has TRBV4-2 and TRBJ1-4; maybe TRBD1 (5 bases). Between the trimmed V and J ends, which lost 4 bases and 12 bases, there was a span of 12 bases. The CDR3 is made up of 12 amino acids. Germline V lookup: CDR1 LGHNA, CDR2 YNFKEQ. As DNA, the CDR3 is TGTGCCAGCAGCCGGGTGGGGGAGGAACTGTTTTTT. It codes for CASSRVGEELFF.

This clonotype was counted a single time. The CDR3 nucleotides read TGTGCCAGCAGCCCGACAGGGGCGGGCGAGACCCAGTACTTC. The encoded protein is CASSPTGAGETQYF. V usage is TRBV11-2 and J usage is TRBJ2-5; 8 bases match TRBD1. This CDR3 comprises 14 residues. V gave up 5 bases and J gave up 5 bases; unmatched junction bases: 7. From germline, CDR1 is SGHAT and CDR2 FQNNGV.

This chain uses TRBV5-1 with TRBJ2-1, with TRBD1 matching over 9 bases. V shed 3 bases and J 7 bases; nucleotides not matched to a gene: 2. Looked up from germline, CDR1 is SGHRS and CDR2 is YFSETQ. This CDR3 has 13 amino acids. CDR3 in DNA: TGCGCCAGCAGCTACGGACAGGGGAATGAGCAGTTCTTC. Protein: CASSYGQGNEQFF.

The V and J genes are TRBV7-6 and TRBJ1-4, with D possibly being TRBD1 (6 bases). This CDR3 is built from 15 residues. Germline values: CDR1 SGHVS, CDR2 FNYEAQ. V was clipped by 4 bases and J by 5 bases, with 14 bases between them. CDR3 nucleotides: TGTGCCAGCAGCTCGCAGGGGCCCTCGAATGAAAAACTGTTTTTT. Translating gives CASSSQGPSNEKLFF.

This clonotype was seen a handful of times. The chain employs TRBV6-6 and TRBJ1-5; no reliable D call. Trimming pared 0 bases from V and 3 bases from J, leaving 9 bases between. From germline, CDR1 is MNHNY and CDR2 SVGAGI (reference sequence). The CDR3 length is 15 residues. Written as DNA, the CDR3 is TGTGCCAGCAGTTACTCGAGGCAGGACAATCAGCCCCAGCATTTT. This gives the protein CASSYSRQDNQPQHF.

This clonotype came up once. CDR3 DNA: TGTGCCAGCAGCTTAGACCCAGGGTCGGGCGAGCAGTACTTC. Amino acid sequence: CASSLDPGSGEQYF. This chain joins TRBV7-8 and TRBJ2-7, with D possibly matching TRBD1 (5 bases). The ends were cut back, 1 base at V and 6 bases at J, with 13 bases in the middle. This CDR3 comprises 14 residues. Germline CDR1 SGHVS, CDR2 FQNEAQ.

V gene TRBV7-8 combines with J gene TRBJ2-1; no reliable D call. The CDR3 covers 16 residues. The V and J ends lost 5 bases and 4 bases respectively, with 18 bases between them. The germline CDR1 and CDR2 sequences are SGHVS and FQNEAQ. CDR3 nucleotides: TGTGCCAGCAGCCCGAACCGGATATCCCTTTACAATGAGCAGTTCTTC. Protein product: CASSPNRISLYNEQFF.

The rearrangement uses TRBV20-1 and TRBJ2-5; TRBD1 agrees at 10 bases. V trimming: 3 bases; J trimming: 8 bases; junction bases outside the gene matches: 15. This CDR3 region has 16 residues. In germline, CDR1 is DFQATT, CDR2 SNEGSKA (reference sequence). For the CDR3, the DNA is TGCAGTGCTAGTGCGTGGGACAGGGGTACCAAGAGAACCCAGTACTTC. Amino acid sequence: CSASAWDRGTKRTQYF.

This sequence joins TRBV2 and TRBJ2-3; D gene uncertain. CDR1 is SNHLY and CDR2 is FYNNEI in the germline V gene. V lost 4 bases and J 4 bases, leaving 12 bases between the germline ends. The CDR3 has 14 residues. The CDR3 nucleotides are TGTGCCAGCAGTGCGTTCGGTAATGCAGATACGCAGTATTTT. This codes for CASSAFGNADTQYF.

This clonotype was picked up many times. The gene calls are TRBV12-3 or TRBV12-4 and TRBJ1-5, with D possibly TRBD1 on 5 matching bases. The CDR3 has 14 residues. V lost 5 bases, J lost 1 base, and 9 bases lay in between. CDR3 in DNA: TGTGCCAGCAGTCAGGGTGGAAGCAATCAGCCCCAGCATTTT. This translates into CASSQGGSNQPQHF.

The chain has TRBV19 and TRBJ1-2; possible D gene TRBD1, 5 bases. Germline CDR1 LNHDA, CDR2 SQIVND (reference sequence). The ends were cut back, 6 bases at V and 2 bases at J, with 13 bases in the middle. The CDR3 covers 14 residues. The CDR3 DNA sequence: TGTGCCAGTAGAATCCGGGGCCTAAACTATGGCTACACCTTC. Translated: CASRIRGLNYGYTF.

V usage is TRBV6-1 and J usage is TRBJ2-1; 11 bases line up with TRBD2. This CDR3 spans 16 amino acids. CDR1 is MNHNS and CDR2 is SASEGT in the germline V gene. The J segment lost 5 bases and the V segment lost 6 bases, leaving 9 bases of the junction unmatched. The CDR3, as DNA: TGTGCCAGCAGCCGCAAAACTAGCGGGGGTGACAATGAGCAGTTCTTC. It codes for CASSRKTSGGDNEQFF.

This chain uses TRBV7-2 with TRBJ2-5; 8 nucleotides match TRBD2. Germline loops: CDR1 SGHTA, CDR2 FQGNSA. The junction had 6 bases not matched to a gene; V was cut back by 5 bases and J by 4 bases. The CDR3 runs 14 residues. The CDR3 reads CASSLTREGETQYF. In DNA form, the CDR3 reads TGTGCCAGCAGCCTAACCCGGGAGGGAGAGACCCAGTACTTC.

The chain uses TRBV7-4 and TRBJ1-3; unclear D gene. Germline CDR1 SGHVT, CDR2 SQSDAQ. The CDR3 is 14 amino acids. The V end was cut by 6 bases, the J end by 7 bases, with 16 bases between. CDR3 loop: CASSLLGGENTIYF. The CDR3 DNA is TGTGCCAGCAGTTTACTCGGCGGGGAGAACACCATATATTTT.

V gene TRBV28 combines with J gene TRBJ2-6, with D tentatively TRBD1 (6 bases). V lost 8 bases, J lost 3 bases, and 8 bases lay in between. Germline lookup yields CDR1 MDHEN and CDR2 SYDVKM. The CDR3 extends over 13 amino acids. CDR3: CASGGGGANVLTF. CDR3 bases: TGTGCCAGCGGGGGCGGTGGGGCCAACGTCCTGACTTTC.

This clonotype has a handful of counts. The gene calls are TRBV25-1 and TRBJ2-1; 9 nucleotides line up with TRBD2. CDR3 size: 15 residues. Germline CDR1 is MGHDK and CDR2 is SYGVNS. The J segment lost 4 bases and the V segment lost 8 bases, leaving 9 bases of the junction unmatched. For the CDR3, the DNA is TGTGCCAGCTCTATAGCGGGAGTGGTGTACAATGAGCAGTTCTTC. Protein: CASSIAGVVYNEQFF.

This clonotype has only a few counts. The chain has TRBV4-1 and TRBJ2-5; D possibly corresponds to TRBD2 (6 bases). Germline CDR1 is MGHRA and CDR2 is YSYEKL. Trimming stripped 0 bases from V and 6 bases from J, with 11 bases between. The CDR3 has 14 residues. The DNA for the CDR3 is TGCGCCAGCAGCCAAGAAGGGGACTCTAAGACCCAGTACTTC. Its translation is CASSQEGDSKTQYF.

This clonotype was picked up a small number of times. This sequence joins TRBV7-2 and TRBJ2-7, with unresolved D. The germline CDR1 and CDR2 sequences are SGHTA and FQGNSA. The CDR3 runs 16 residues. V was shortened by 1 base and J by 2 bases, with 15 bases between the two germline ends. CDR3 loop: CASSLGLSRRTYEQYF. Written as DNA, the CDR3 is TGTGCCAGCAGCTTAGGCCTCAGCCGACGGACCTACGAGCAGTACTTC.

This clonotype was observed a few times. The rearrangement joins TRBV11-2 to TRBJ2-5, with TRBD2 identical over 9 bases. The CDR3 totals 14 residues. Germline V gives CDR1 SGHAT, CDR2 FQNNGV. V shed 1 base and J 5 bases; nucleotides not matched to a gene: 2. The CDR3 DNA is TGTGCCAGCAGCTTAGCTAGCGGGGTCGAGACCCAGTACTTC. It encodes CASSLASGVETQYF.

The V call is TRBV6-5, the J call TRBJ2-3, with 11 bases matching TRBD2. This CDR3 is built from 16 residues. After removal of 5 bases from V and 5 bases from J, the junction contained 9 bases not matched to a gene. Germline-derived CDR1 and CDR2 are MNHEY and SVGAGI. In nucleotides, the CDR3 is TGTGCCAGCAGTACTACTCTAGCGGGAGGTGTAGATACGCAGTATTTT. Translation: CASSTTLAGGVDTQYF.

The chain is built from TRBV7-8 and TRBJ2-3; a weak D match, TRBD1 (6 bases). Germline CDR1 is SGHVS and CDR2 is FQNEAQ. The CDR3 covers 16 residues. V lost 1 base and J lost 6, with 17 bases in between. CDR3 residues: CASSLGTGFRVDTQYF. For the CDR3, the DNA is TGTGCCAGCAGCTTAGGCACAGGGTTTAGGGTGGATACGCAGTATTTT.

The chain has TRBV2 and TRBJ2-3; the D is unclear. Germline V CDR1 and CDR2: SNHLY, FYNNEI. Trimming stripped 6 bases from V and 3 bases from J, with 19 bases between. The CDR3 is 16 amino acids. The DNA of the CDR3 is TGTGCCAGCAGCCAGCTCGGTGATCCCGGAACAGATACGCAGTATTTT. It encodes CASSQLGDPGTDTQYF. The variable domain in full, with the rest retrieved from reference TRBV2 and TRBJ2-3, is EPEVTQTPSHQVTQMGQEVILRCVPISNHLYFYWYRQILGQKVEFLVSFYNNEISEKSEIFDDQFSVERPDGSNFTLKIRSTKLEDSAMYFCASSQLGDPGTDTQYFGPGTRLTVL.

This clonotype was counted only a few times. The chain joins TRBV7-2 to TRBJ2-3; D unclear. V lost 7 bases and J 1 base, leaving 12 bases between the germline ends. The CDR3 extends over 14 amino acids. CDR1 and CDR2 (germline): SGHTA, FQGNSA. The DNA for the CDR3 is TGTGCCAGCATCTCCTTAAGGGGCACAGATACGCAGTATTTT. Translated, it gives CASISLRGTDTQYF.

This clonotype was seen more than once but under ten times. The V and J genes are TRBV10-3 and TRBJ2-2; D is possibly TRBD1 or TRBD2 (7 bases each). Looked up from germline, CDR1 is ENHRY and CDR2 is SYGVKD. CDR3 length: 15 amino acids. V gave up 8 bases and J gave up 6 bases, with 19 bases separating them. DNA for the CDR3: TGTGCCATCGGATATGACAGGGAGGGCTCCGGGGAGCTGTTTTTT. Its translation is CAIGYDREGSGELFF.

This clonotype was observed at least ten times. The CDR3 spells CASSRRVQETQYF. CDR3 coding DNA: TGTGCCAGCAGCCGGCGGGTTCAAGAGACCCAGTACTTC. The gene calls are TRBV7-2 and TRBJ2-5, with D perhaps TRBD2 (5 bases). Germline V gene data show CDR1 as SGHTA and CDR2 as FQGNSA. This CDR3 spans 13 amino acids. V was pared by 5 bases and J by 2 bases, with 9 bases between.